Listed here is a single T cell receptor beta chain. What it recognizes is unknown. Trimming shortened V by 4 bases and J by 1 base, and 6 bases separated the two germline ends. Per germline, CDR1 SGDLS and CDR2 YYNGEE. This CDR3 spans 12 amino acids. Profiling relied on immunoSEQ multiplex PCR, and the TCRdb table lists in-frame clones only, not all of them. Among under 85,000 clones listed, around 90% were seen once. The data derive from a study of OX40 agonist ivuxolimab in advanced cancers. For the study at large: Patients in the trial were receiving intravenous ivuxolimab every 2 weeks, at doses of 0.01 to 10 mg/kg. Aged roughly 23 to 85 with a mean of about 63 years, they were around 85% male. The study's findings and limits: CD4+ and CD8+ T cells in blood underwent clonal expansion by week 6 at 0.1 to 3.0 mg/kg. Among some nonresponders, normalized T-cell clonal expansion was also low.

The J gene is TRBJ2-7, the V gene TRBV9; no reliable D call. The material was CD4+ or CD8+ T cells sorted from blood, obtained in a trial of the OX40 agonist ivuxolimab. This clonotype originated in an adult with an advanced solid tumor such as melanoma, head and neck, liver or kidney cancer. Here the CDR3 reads CASSPGSYEQYF. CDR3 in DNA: TGTGCCAGCAGCCCAGGTTCCTACGAGCAGTACTTC.